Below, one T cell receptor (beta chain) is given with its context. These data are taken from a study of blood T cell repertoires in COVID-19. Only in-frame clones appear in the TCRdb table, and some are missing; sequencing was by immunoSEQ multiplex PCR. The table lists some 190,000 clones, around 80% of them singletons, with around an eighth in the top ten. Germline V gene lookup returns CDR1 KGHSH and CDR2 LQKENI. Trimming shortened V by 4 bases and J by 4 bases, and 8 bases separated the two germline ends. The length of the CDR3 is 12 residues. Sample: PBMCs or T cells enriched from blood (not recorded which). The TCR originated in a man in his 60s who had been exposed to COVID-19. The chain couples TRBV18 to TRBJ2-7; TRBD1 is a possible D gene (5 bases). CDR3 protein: CASSLTEYEQYF. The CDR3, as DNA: TGTGCCAGCTCACTGACAGAATACGAGCAGTACTTC.